The next 23 T cell receptor beta chains were all read from a single sample in a study of T cell responses to AZD1222 COVID-19 vaccine. The table came from immunoSEQ multiplex PCR; TCRdb's copy has only in-frame clones and leaves some out. Here the sample spans about 94,000 clones, 85% being singletons. Sequencing used peripheral blood, obtained 28 days after the second AZD1222 dose. Source of these receptors: an adult who received the AZD1222 COVID-19 vaccine.

The J gene is TRBJ2-1, the V gene TRBV2, with D perhaps TRBD2 (7 bases). The germline V gene encodes CDR1 SNHLY and CDR2 FYNNEI. The CDR3 runs 14 residues. With 4 bases removed from V and 7 bases from J, the gap between germline ends came to 14 bases. CDR3 region: CASSVGGAGNEQFF. CDR3 sequence (DNA): TGTGCCAGCAGTGTAGGGGGGGCTGGTAATGAGCAGTTCTTC.

V and J are TRBV28 and TRBJ1-6; 11 nucleotides line up with TRBD1. V lost 3 bases and J lost 9; bases outside the gene matches: 7. The CDR3 covers 16 residues. CDR1 and CDR2 from the germline V gene are MDHEN and SYDVKM. CDR3 sequence (DNA): TGTGCCAGCAGTTTCTCAACCGGGACAGGGGGTTCACCCCTCCACTTT. Translating it yields CASSFSTGTGGSPLHF.

This clone has more than one count but fewer than ten. This chain links TRBV9 with TRBJ2-3; D possibly corresponds to TRBD2 (6 bases). The CDR3 consists of 13 residues. V gave up 3 bases and J gave up 6 bases, with 11 bases separating them. Germline V gene sequence: CDR1 SGDLS, CDR2 YYNGEE. In nucleotides, the CDR3 is TGTGCCAGCAGCGCGTGGGGACTTGATACGCAGTATTTT. Translation: CASSAWGLDTQYF.

The chain couples TRBV3-1 (or the pseudogene TRBV3-2) to TRBJ2-1; D is possibly TRBD1 (5 bases). This CDR3 is built from 14 residues. V gave up 3 bases and J gave up 11 bases, with 17 bases separating them. Germline lookup yields CDR1 LGHDT and CDR2 YNNKEL (reference sequence). The CDR3 coding sequence is TGTGCCAGCAGCCACGGAGTAGGGGTGGTCAAGCAGTTCTTC. It specifies CASSHGVGVVKQFF.

V gene TRBV9 combines with J gene TRBJ1-4, with D unresolved. Germline loops: CDR1 SGDLS, CDR2 YYNGEE. Trimming took 0 bases from V and 7 from J, leaving 10 bases between them. This CDR3 has 14 residues. This CDR3 is CASSVGGTSEKLFF. Written as DNA, the CDR3 is TGTGCCAGCAGCGTAGGTGGCACATCTGAAAAACTGTTTTTT. The full variable domain, with the rest looked up from reference TRBV9 and TRBJ1-4, is DSGVTQTPKHLITATGQRVTLRCSPRSGDLSVYWYQQSLDQGLQFLIQYYNGEERAKGNILERFSAQQFPDLHSELNLSSLELGDSALYFCASSVGGTSEKLFFGSGTQLSVL.

This rearrangement joins TRBV4-1 to TRBJ2-7; 10 nucleotides align to TRBD2. CDR1 is MGHRA and CDR2 is YSYEKL in the germline V gene. J lost 2 bases, V lost 1 base, and 2 bases had no gene match. The CDR3 is 15 amino acids. This chain's CDR3 is CASSQGLAGPYEQYF. The CDR3 nucleotides are TGCGCCAGCAGCCAAGGACTAGCGGGTCCCTACGAGCAGTACTTC.

This clone has just a few counts. The chain carries TRBV29-1 and TRBJ1-1, with a weak D call TRBD1 (5 bases). The germline V gene has CDR1 SQVTM and CDR2 ANQGSEA. V lost 4 bases to trimming and J lost 10 bases, with 13 bases between them. The CDR3 is 11 residues long. The CDR3 is CSVGWQGGAFF. The CDR3 DNA is TGCAGCGTTGGGTGGCAGGGAGGAGCTTTCTTT.

This clone has a handful of counts. The rearrangement joins TRBV3-1 (or the pseudogene TRBV3-2) to TRBJ2-2; 7 bases map to TRBD2. Germline loops: CDR1 LGHDT, CDR2 YNNKEL (reference sequence). Trimming at V came to 4 bases and at J to 0 bases, leaving 5 bases not matched to a gene. The CDR3 is 16 amino acids. Written as DNA, the CDR3 is TGTGCCAGCAGCCTTCGGACTAGTTCGAACACCGGGGAGCTGTTTTTT. It translates to CASSLRTSSNTGELFF.

The chain employs TRBV3-1 (or the pseudogene TRBV3-2) and TRBJ1-1; weak D call: TRBD1 (6 bases). V gave up 2 bases and J gave up 0 bases, with 13 bases separating them. The germline gives CDR1 LGHDT, CDR2 YNNKEL (reference sequence). There are 16 residues in the CDR3. CDR3 amino acids: CASSQIPGDMNTEAFF. Here the CDR3 DNA reads TGTGCCAGCAGCCAAATCCCGGGGGACATGAACACTGAAGCTTTCTTT.

This clone was counted only a few times. The chain combines TRBV6-5 with TRBJ1-2; tentative D call: TRBD1 (5 bases). From germline, CDR1 is MNHEY and CDR2 SVGAGI. This CDR3 is 15 amino acids long. The germline V and J ends were trimmed by 0 bases and 4 bases, with 12 bases remaining between them. DNA for the CDR3: TGTGCCAGCAGTTACTCGCTAGGGGCGAGCTATGGCTACACCTTC. Translation: CASSYSLGASYGYTF.

The V call is TRBV18, the J call TRBJ1-5; D uncertain. This CDR3 comprises 15 residues. Trimming cost V 4 bases and J 8 bases, with 18 bases left between them. Germline CDR1 is KGHSH and CDR2 is LQKENI. The CDR3 loop is CASSHGRGSSEPQHF. DNA for the CDR3: TGTGCCAGCTCACACGGGCGAGGGTCCTCGGAGCCCCAGCATTTT.

This clone is a singleton in its sample. The chain couples TRBV6-5 to TRBJ2-3; D unclear. This CDR3 has 13 residues. V lost 2 bases, J lost 7 bases, and 10 bases lay in between. Per the germline V gene, CDR1 is MNHEY and CDR2 is SVGAGI. The CDR3 region has the DNA TGTGCCAGCAGTTACGACCTCCAGTATACGCAGTATTTT. Translation gives CASSYDLQYTQYF.

J is TRBJ2-7 and V is TRBV27, with 8 positions matching TRBD2. The trim removed 5 bases at V and 3 bases at J, leaving 6 bases unmatched. Per the germline V gene, CDR1 is MNHEY and CDR2 is SMNVEV (reference sequence). The CDR3 consists of 14 residues. For the CDR3, the DNA is TGTGCCAGCAGTCCCCGGACTAGCAGCTACGAGCAGTACTTC. The encoded protein is CASSPRTSSYEQYF.

The V and J genes are TRBV7-3 and TRBJ1-1, with D possibly matching TRBD1 (6 bases). The germline V gene encodes CDR1 SGHTA and CDR2 FQGTGA. Deletions cut 5 bases from V and 5 bases from J, with 21 bases between. This CDR3 has 16 amino acids. The CDR3 loop is CASSNRQQGLGTEAFF. The DNA for the CDR3 is TGTGCCAGCAGCAACCGGCAACAGGGATTGGGGACTGAAGCTTTCTTT.

V gene TRBV29-1 combines with J gene TRBJ2-5; D gene unclear. The DNA matches TRBJ2-7 better at its end, which makes the J call doubtful. This CDR3 is 14 amino acids long. In germline, CDR1 is SQVTM, CDR2 ANQGSEA. CDR3 sequence: CSVEDRRVANEQYF. In DNA, the CDR3 is TGCAGCGTTGAAGATCGCCGGGTGGCCAACGAGCAGTACTTC.

This chain uses TRBV10-2 with TRBJ1-1; D unclear. V gave up 2 bases and J gave up 5 bases, with 9 bases separating them. The CDR3 is 13 amino acids. Germline CDR1 is WSHSY and CDR2 is SAAADI. For the CDR3, the DNA is TGCGCCAGCAGTGAGGAGGGTTGGACTGAAGCTTTCTTT. This gives the protein CASSEEGWTEAFF.

V usage is TRBV2 and J usage is TRBJ2-5; the match to TRBD2 covers 7 bases. The V gene's germline CDR1 is SNHLY and CDR2 FYNNEI. J gave up 3 bases and V 8 bases, and 6 bases lay outside the gene matches. CDR3 length: 13 amino acids. The chain's CDR3 is CASSAGEKETQYF. CDR3 bases: TGTGCCAGCTCGGCGGGGGAGAAAGAGACCCAGTACTTC.

This rearrangement joins TRBV7-3 to TRBJ2-1, with 8 bases aligning to TRBD1. V shed 5 bases and J 3 bases; nucleotides not matched to a gene: 9. The CDR3 loop spans 16 amino acids. In germline, CDR1 is SGHTA, CDR2 FQGTGA. The CDR3 is CASSVSDRAGYNEQFF. The CDR3 DNA follows: TGTGCCAGCAGCGTATCGGACAGGGCGGGCTACAATGAGCAGTTCTTC.

A few counts support this clone. The gene calls are TRBV9 and TRBJ1-1; TRBD1 matches at 10 bases. Germline CDR1 reads SGDLS; CDR2 reads YYNGEE. This CDR3 comprises 16 residues. The J segment lost 4 bases and the V segment lost 4 bases, leaving 10 bases of the junction unmatched. The CDR3 nucleotides are TGTGCCAGCAGCACGGCCCGACAGGGGGCTGGCACTGAAGCTTTCTTT. Its translation: CASSTARQGAGTEAFF.

There are a few counts of this clone. This chain connects TRBV18 to TRBJ1-4, with D uncertain. The length of the CDR3 is 16 residues. V lost 0 bases, J lost 8 bases, and 16 bases lay in between. CDR1 and CDR2 from the germline V gene are KGHSH and LQKENI. CDR3 protein: CASSPPDSSLGEKLFF. In nucleotides, the CDR3 is TGTGCCAGCTCACCACCGGATTCTTCATTAGGAGAAAAACTGTTTTTT.

The chain carries TRBV7-2 and TRBJ2-7; weak D call: TRBD1 (6 bases). This CDR3 is 14 amino acids long. V shed 5 bases and J shed 6 bases, with 17 bases lying between them. CDR1 is SGHTA, CDR2 FQGNSA, per germline. DNA of the CDR3: TGTGCCAGCAGCATAAGATACAGGGCCCCCGAGCAGTACTTC. This sequence encodes CASSIRYRAPEQYF.

V is TRBV2 and J is TRBJ2-7, with D possibly TRBD1 on 9 matching bases. Trimming stripped 10 bases from V and 1 base from J, with 20 bases between. CDR1 and CDR2 (germline): SNHLY, FYNNEI. This CDR3 contains 15 residues. CDR3 sequence (DNA): TGTGCCACCGGCGGGGGGACAGGGAGATCCTACGAGCAGTACTTC. Translated, it gives CATGGGTGRSYEQYF.

This chain connects TRBV4-2 to TRBJ2-3; D unclear. This CDR3 has 13 amino acids. V was trimmed by 6 bases and J by 3 bases, leaving 10 bases between them. Germline CDR1 LGHNA, CDR2 YNFKEQ. CDR3 DNA: TGTGCCAGCAGGACATCAGATACAGATACGCAGTATTTT. Protein: CASRTSDTDTQYF.